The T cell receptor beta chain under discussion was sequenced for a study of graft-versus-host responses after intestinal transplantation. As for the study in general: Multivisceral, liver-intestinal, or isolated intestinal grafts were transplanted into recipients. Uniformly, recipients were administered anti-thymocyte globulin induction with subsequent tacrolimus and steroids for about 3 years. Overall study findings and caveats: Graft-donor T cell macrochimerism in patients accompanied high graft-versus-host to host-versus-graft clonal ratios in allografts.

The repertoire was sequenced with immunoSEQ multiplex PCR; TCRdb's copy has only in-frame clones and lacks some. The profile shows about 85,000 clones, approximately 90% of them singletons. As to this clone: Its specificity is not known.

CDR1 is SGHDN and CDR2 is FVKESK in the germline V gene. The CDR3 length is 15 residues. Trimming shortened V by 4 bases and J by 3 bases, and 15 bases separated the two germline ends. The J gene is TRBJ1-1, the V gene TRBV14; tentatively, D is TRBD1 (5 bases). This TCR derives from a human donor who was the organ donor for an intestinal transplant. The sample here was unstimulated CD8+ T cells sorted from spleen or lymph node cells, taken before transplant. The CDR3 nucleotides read TGTGCCAGCAGCCTCCTATCGGGGCTGGACACTGAAGCTTTCTTT. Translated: CASSLLSGLDTEAFF.